The following is a T cell receptor beta chain sequence with its context. V lost 3 bases and J lost 11, with 22 bases in between. The CDR3 length is 15 residues. CDR1 is SEHNR, CDR2 FQNEAQ, per germline (reference sequence). This entry is derived from a study of blood T cell repertoires in COVID-19. In the study overall: Sources were T cells, B-cell-depleted T cells, or PBMCs; the material itself was cDNA or gDNA.

Generated by immunoSEQ multiplex PCR, the TCRdb table keeps only in-frame clones and is missing some. The repertoire holds 150,000 to 200,000 clones, with around nine tenths as singletons. Material: peripheral blood. This rearrangement joins TRBV7-9 to TRBJ1-1; a possible D gene is TRBD1 (5 bases). This receptor was obtained from a woman in her sixties or seventies with COVID-19, enrolled during active disease. CDR3 residues: CASSLLAPTVAGAFF. In DNA, the CDR3 is TGTGCCAGCAGCTTGTTAGCCCCGACAGTGGCCGGGGCTTTCTTT.